This is a list of T cell receptor beta chains from one sample in a study of CD8 T cell repertoires and HIV-1 epitope variants. Their antigen targets remain unknown. Measured with immunoSEQ multiplex PCR; TCRdb has only the in-frame clones, and not every one. The sample lists 4,500 or so clones; roughly 61% were seen once. Specimen: cultured CD8+ T cells derived from PBMCs. The origin of the receptors is a male donor with HIV. CDR3s include the opening cysteine and the closing phenylalanine or tryptophan. The D gene is left open where the match is weak. Expanded clones are given a class, and other clones once, few, many or no size at all.

. | TRBJ1-1 | . | TRBV19 | CASSIGSTEAFF | TGTGCCAGTTCCATTGGGAGCACTGAAGCTTTCTTT
once | TRBJ2-7 | . | TRBV28 | CASSLAERTDSYEQYF | TGTGCCAGCAGTTTGGCTGAAAGAACGGACTCCTACGAGCAGTACTTC
. | TRBJ1-3 | . | TRBV7-6 | CASSQDRTTGNTIYF | TGTGCCAGCAGCCAGGACAGAACTACTGGAAACACCATATATTTT
. | TRBJ2-4 | . | TRBV13 | CASSAGAKNIQYF | TGTGCCAGCAGCGCAGGAGCCAAAAACATTCAGTACTTC
. | TRBJ2-1 | . | TRBV6-5 | CASRDNEQFF | TGTGCCAGCAGGGACAATGAGCAGTTCTTC
. | TRBJ1-6 | TRBD1 | TRBV7-8 | CASSPEGGNVGSPLHF | TGTGCCAGCAGCCCCGAAGGGGGCAACGTTGGTTCACCCCTCCACTTT
. | TRBJ2-2 | . | TRBV19 | CASSPDMGTGELFF | TGTGCCAGTTCCCCGGATATGGGCACCGGGGAGCTGTTTTTT
few | TRBJ1-3 | . | TRBV27 | CASSLSGSSGNTIYF | TGTGCCAGCAGTTTATCAGGGAGCTCTGGAAACACCATATATTTT
. | TRBJ2-5 | TRBD2 | TRBV7-6 | CASSFSAGWQETQYF | TGTGCCAGCAGCTTCTCAGCGGGGTGGCAAGAGACCCAGTACTTC
. | TRBJ1-3 | . | TRBV7-8 | CASSPGDSGNTIYF | TGTGCCAGCAGCCCAGGAGACTCTGGAAACACCATATATTTT
few | TRBJ2-1 | TRBD2 | TRBV10-1 | CASSESIRLAGVEYNEQFF | TGCGCCAGCAGTGAGTCTATCCGACTAGCGGGAGTGGAATACAATGAGCAGTTCTTC
. | TRBJ1-1 | . | TRBV2 | CASSEASGGRGAFF | TGTGCCAGCAGTGAAGCCTCCGGGGGTAGGGGAGCTTTCTTT
. | TRBJ2-1 | . | TRBV13 | CASSLVDNEQFF | TGTGCCAGCAGCTTAGTTGACAATGAGCAGTTCTTC
. | TRBJ2-1 | TRBD2 | TRBV28 | CASSIGTSLYNEQFF | TGTGCCAGCAGCATCGGGACTAGCCTCTACAATGAGCAGTTCTTC
. | TRBJ2-7 | . | TRBV5-4 | CASSPGTDTYEQYF | TGTGCCAGCAGCCCCGGGACTGACACTTACGAGCAGTACTTC
. | TRBJ2-1 | . | TRBV6-1 | CASSRFPYNEQFF | TGTGCCAGCAGTCGATTCCCCTACAATGAGCAGTTCTTC
once | TRBJ2-1 | TRBD1 | TRBV6-1 | CASSDRDRGRNEQFF | TGTGCCAGCAGTGATCGGGACAGGGGGCGGAATGAGCAGTTCTTC
. | TRBJ1-3 | . | TRBV28 | CASSLWRGAGNTIYF | TGTGCCAGCAGTTTATGGAGGGGAGCTGGAAACACCATATATTTT
few | TRBJ1-2 | TRBD1 | TRBV19 | CASSWQGGGYTF | TGTGCCAGTAGTTGGCAGGGGGGCGGCTACACCTTC
. | TRBJ2-3 | . | TRBV28 | CASSFTETTDTDTQYF | TGTGCCAGCAGTTTTACAGAGACCACCGACACAGATACGCAGTATTTT
. | TRBJ2-5 | . | TRBV2 | CASRGFTGRETQYF | TGTGCCAGCAGGGGCTTCACAGGGAGGGAGACCCAGTACTTC
. | TRBJ2-7 | TRBD1 | TRBV5-8 | CASSPYDPDREYYEQYF | TGTGCCAGCAGCCCTTACGATCCGGACAGGGAATACTACGAGCAGTACTTC
. | TRBJ2-7 | . | TRBV29-1 | CSVTGLYSYEQYF | TGCAGCGTTACGGGCCTATATTCCTACGAGCAGTACTTC
. | TRBJ2-3 | . | TRBV9 | CASSVEGLTDTQYF | TGTGCCAGCAGCGTAGAAGGCCTCACAGATACGCAGTATTTT
few | TRBJ2-7 | . | TRBV27 | CASRDVAYEQYF | TGTGCCAGCAGGGACGTAGCCTACGAGCAGTACTTC
. | TRBJ2-7 | . | TRBV27 | CASSLSEGTVSYEQYF | TGTGCCAGCAGTTTATCGGAGGGGACTGTATCCTACGAGCAGTACTTC
. | TRBJ2-7 | . | TRBV2 | CASSVYEQYF | TGTGCCAGCAGTGTCTACGAGCAGTACTTC
few | TRBJ2-7 | . | TRBV11-2 | CASSSLDYEQYF | TGTGCCAGCAGCTCCCTGGACTACGAGCAGTACTTC
. | TRBJ2-1 | . | TRBV5-4 | CASSLGWGVDNEQFF | TGTGCCAGCAGCTTGGGGTGGGGGGTAGACAATGAGCAGTTCTTC
few | TRBJ2-5 | . | TRBV6-4 | CASSDRGRETQYF | TGTGCCAGCAGTGACAGGGGACGAGAGACCCAGTACTTC
. | TRBJ2-7 | . | TRBV6-5 | CASKEGYGSYEQYF | TGTGCCAGCAAAGAGGGCTACGGCTCCTACGAGCAGTACTTC
. | TRBJ1-5 | . | TRBV2 | CASSENGVGNQPQHF | TGTGCCAGCAGTGAAAACGGGGTGGGCAATCAGCCCCAGCATTTT
. | TRBJ2-1 | . | TRBV9 | CASSVAQDLPENEQFF | TGTGCCAGCAGCGTAGCCCAAGACCTCCCCGAGAATGAGCAGTTCTTC
. | TRBJ2-1 | TRBD1 | TRBV15 | CATSRDRDPVNEQFF | TGTGCCACCAGCAGGGACAGGGACCCTGTCAATGAGCAGTTCTTC
. | TRBJ1-3 | TRBD1 | TRBV4-1 | CASSPQGPGNTIYF | TGCGCCAGCAGCCCACAGGGGCCCGGAAACACCATATATTTT
. | TRBJ2-3 | . | TRBV5-4 | CASSFGGGADTQYF | TGTGCCAGCAGCTTCGGAGGGGGCGCAGATACGCAGTATTTT
. | TRBJ2-7 | . | TRBV19 | CASSIGHLTYEQYF | TGTGCCAGTAGTATAGGACACCTAACCTACGAGCAGTACTTC
. | TRBJ2-2 | . | TRBV28 | CASSRRHTGELFF | TGTGCCAGCAGCCGTAGGCACACCGGGGAGCTGTTTTTT
. | TRBJ1-4 | TRBD1 | TRBV28 | CASSLDREDVTEKLFF | TGTGCCAGCAGCCTGGACAGGGAAGATGTGACGGAAAAACTGTTTTTT
few | TRBJ2-3 | . | TRBV27 | CASNQALRGEDTQYF | TGTGCCAGCAACCAGGCGCTCAGGGGGGAAGATACGCAGTATTTT
. | TRBJ2-1 | TRBD1 | TRBV27 | CASSLMGQGYNEQFF | TGTGCCAGCAGTTTAATGGGACAGGGTTACAATGAGCAGTTCTTC
. | TRBJ1-1 | . | TRBV10-2 | CASSPSRGGGDTEAFF | TGCGCCAGCAGTCCTTCCCGGGGCGGCGGGGACACTGAAGCTTTCTTT
few | TRBJ2-2 | . | TRBV4-3 | CASSRGAGELFF | TGCGCCAGCAGCCGGGGGGCCGGGGAGCTGTTTTTT
. | TRBJ2-7 | TRBD1 | TRBV5-4 | CASSLVDRSYEQYF | TGTGCCAGCAGCTTGGTGGACAGGTCCTACGAGCAGTACTTC
. | TRBJ1-2 | . | TRBV5-4 | CASSETGSNYGYTF | TGTGCCAGCAGCGAGACGGGGTCTAACTATGGCTACACCTTC
. | TRBJ2-3 | . | TRBV7-6 | CASSLSVGTSTDTQYF | TGTGCCAGCAGCTTAAGCGTCGGGACTAGCACAGATACGCAGTATTTT
. | TRBJ2-7 | . | TRBV7-6 | CASSLVLGGGVAYEQYF | TGTGCCAGCAGCTTAGTATTAGGGGGGGGAGTAGCCTACGAGCAGTACTTC